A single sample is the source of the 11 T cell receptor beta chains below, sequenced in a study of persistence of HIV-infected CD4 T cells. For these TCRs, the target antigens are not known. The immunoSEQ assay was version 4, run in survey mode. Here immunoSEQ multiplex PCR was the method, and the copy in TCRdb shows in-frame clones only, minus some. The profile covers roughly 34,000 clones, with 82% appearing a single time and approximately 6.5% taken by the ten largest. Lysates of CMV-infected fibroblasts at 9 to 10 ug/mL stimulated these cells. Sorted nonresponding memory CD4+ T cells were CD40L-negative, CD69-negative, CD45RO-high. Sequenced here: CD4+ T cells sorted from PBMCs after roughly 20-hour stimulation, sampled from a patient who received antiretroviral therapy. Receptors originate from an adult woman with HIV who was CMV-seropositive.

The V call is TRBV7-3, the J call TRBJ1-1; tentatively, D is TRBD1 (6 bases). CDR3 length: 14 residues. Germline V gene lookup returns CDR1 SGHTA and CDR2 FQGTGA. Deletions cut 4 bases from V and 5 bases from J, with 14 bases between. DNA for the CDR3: TGTGCCAGCAGCTGGGTGTTCGACAGGACTGAAGCTTTCTTT. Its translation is CASSWVFDRTEAFF.

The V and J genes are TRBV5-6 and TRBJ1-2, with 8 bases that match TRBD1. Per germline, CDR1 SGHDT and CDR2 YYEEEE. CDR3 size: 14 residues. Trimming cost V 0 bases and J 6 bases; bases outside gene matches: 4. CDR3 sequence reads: CASSLATGVDGYTF. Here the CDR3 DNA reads TGTGCCAGCAGCTTGGCGACAGGGGTGGATGGCTACACCTTC.

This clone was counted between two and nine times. CDR3 protein: CASSQDPGLGVRQYF. The CDR3 DNA reads TGCGCCAGCAGCCAAGATCCCGGACTAGGAGTGCGGCAGTACTTC. This chain joins TRBV4-1 and TRBJ2-7; TRBD2 matches at 7 bases. V lost 0 bases, J lost 9 bases, and 11 bases stayed unmatched. Per germline, CDR1 MGHRA and CDR2 YSYEKL. This CDR3 is 15 amino acids long.

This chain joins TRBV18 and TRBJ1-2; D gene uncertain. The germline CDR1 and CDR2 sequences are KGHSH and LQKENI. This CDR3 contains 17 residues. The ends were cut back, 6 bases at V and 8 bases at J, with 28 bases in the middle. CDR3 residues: CASSLKLTREGSGGYTF. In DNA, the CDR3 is TGTGCCAGCTCCCTTAAGCTGACAAGGGAAGGATCGGGCGGCTACACCTTC.

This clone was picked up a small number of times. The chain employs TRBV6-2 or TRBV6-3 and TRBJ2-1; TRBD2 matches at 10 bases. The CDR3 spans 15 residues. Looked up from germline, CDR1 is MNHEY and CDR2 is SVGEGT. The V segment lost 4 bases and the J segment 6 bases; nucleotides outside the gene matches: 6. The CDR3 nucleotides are TGTGCCAGCAGTTCTGTAGCGGGAGGTGGCAATGAGCAGTTCTTC. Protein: CASSSVAGGGNEQFF.

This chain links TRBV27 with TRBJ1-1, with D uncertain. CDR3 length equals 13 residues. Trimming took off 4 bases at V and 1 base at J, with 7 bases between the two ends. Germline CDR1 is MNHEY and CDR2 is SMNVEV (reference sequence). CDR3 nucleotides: TGTGCCAGCAGTTACGCGGGGAACACTGAAGCTTTCTTT. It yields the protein CASSYAGNTEAFF.

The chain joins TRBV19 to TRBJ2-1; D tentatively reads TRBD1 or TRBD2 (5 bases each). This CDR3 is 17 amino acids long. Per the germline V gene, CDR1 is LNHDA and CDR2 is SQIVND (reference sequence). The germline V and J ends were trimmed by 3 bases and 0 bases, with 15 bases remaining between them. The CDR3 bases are TGTGCCAGTAGTATCTTCCCGGGACGGAGCTCCTACAATGAGCAGTTCTTC. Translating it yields CASSIFPGRSSYNEQFF.

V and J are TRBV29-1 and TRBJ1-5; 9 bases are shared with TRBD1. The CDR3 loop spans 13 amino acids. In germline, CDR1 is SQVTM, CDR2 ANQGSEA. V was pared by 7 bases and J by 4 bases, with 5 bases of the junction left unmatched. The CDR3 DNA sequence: TGCAGCGCCAGGGGGACAGGGAATCAGCCCCAGCATTTT. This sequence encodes CSARGTGNQPQHF.

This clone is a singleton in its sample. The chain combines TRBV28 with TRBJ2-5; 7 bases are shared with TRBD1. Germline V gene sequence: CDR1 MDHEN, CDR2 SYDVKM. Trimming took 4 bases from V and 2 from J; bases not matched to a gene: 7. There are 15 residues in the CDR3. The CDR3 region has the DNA TGTGCCAGCAGTTCCTCCGGGACAGCACAAGAGACCCAGTACTTC. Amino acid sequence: CASSSSGTAQETQYF.

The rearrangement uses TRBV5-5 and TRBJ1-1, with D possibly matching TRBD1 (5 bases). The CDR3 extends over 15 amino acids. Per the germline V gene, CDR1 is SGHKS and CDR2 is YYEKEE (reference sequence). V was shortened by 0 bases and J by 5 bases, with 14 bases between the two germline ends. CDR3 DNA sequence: TGTGCCAGCAGCTTGGAAGGACGGAGGGGTACTGAAGCTTTCTTT. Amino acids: CASSLEGRRGTEAFF.

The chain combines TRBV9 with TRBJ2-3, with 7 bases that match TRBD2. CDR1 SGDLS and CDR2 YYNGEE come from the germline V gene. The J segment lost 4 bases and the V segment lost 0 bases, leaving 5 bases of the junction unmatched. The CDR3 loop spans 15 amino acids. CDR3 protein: CASSVAAGRADTQYF. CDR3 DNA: TGTGCCAGCAGCGTAGCTGCGGGGAGGGCAGATACGCAGTATTTT. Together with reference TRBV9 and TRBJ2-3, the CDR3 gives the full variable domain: DSGVTQTPKHLITATGQRVTLRCSPRSGDLSVYWYQQSLDQGLQFLIQYYNGEERAKGNILERFSAQQFPDLHSELNLSSLELGDSALYFCASSVAAGRADTQYFGPGTRLTVL.